This TCR beta chain was obtained from a study of shared clonotypes between healthy human individuals. The overall study: The people who gave samples were a couple of women and a few men aged 18 to 49.

Profiling relied on immunoSEQ multiplex PCR, and the TCRdb table lists in-frame clones only, not all of them. Among about 1 million clones listed, 65% to 75% were seen once. This receptor was taken from a man younger than 35 in good health. Sequencing input: memory CD4+ T cells sorted from blood. Subset denoted: CD45RA-negative fraction.

The CDR3 DNA reads as TGTGCCAGCAGTCAGGACAGGGGAAGCTCCTACGAGCAGTACTTC. This codes for CASSQDRGSSYEQYF. The genes are TRBV2 and TRBJ2-7; 9 bases align to TRBD1. The CDR3 sequence is 15 residues long. V shed 5 bases and J 0 bases; nucleotides not matched to a gene: 5. Germline V gives CDR1 SNHLY, CDR2 FYNNEI. Based on the CDR3 plus reference TRBV2 and TRBJ2-7, the full variable domain is EPEVTQTPSHQVTQMGQEVILRCVPISNHLYFYWYRQILGQKVEFLVSFYNNEISEKSEIFDDQFSVERPDGSNFTLKIRSTKLEDSAMYFCASSQDRGSSYEQYFGPGTRLTVT.